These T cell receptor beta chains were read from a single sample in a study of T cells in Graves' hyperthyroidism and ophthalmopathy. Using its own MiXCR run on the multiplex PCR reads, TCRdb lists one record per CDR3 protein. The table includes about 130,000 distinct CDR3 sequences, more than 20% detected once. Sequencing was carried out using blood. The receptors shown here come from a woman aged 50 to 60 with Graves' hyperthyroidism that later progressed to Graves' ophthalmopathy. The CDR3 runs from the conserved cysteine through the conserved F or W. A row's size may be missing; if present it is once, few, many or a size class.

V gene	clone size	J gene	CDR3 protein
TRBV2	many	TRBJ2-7	CASSYNYEQYF
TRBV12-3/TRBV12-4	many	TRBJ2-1	CASSLLGSGNVYNEQFF
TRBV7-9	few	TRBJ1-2	CASSLYADSNYGYTF
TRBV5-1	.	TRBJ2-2	CASSLGSGRSNTGELFF
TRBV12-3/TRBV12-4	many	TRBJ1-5	CASSSRQGIYQPQHF
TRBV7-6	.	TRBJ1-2	CASSSRDTRSNYGYTF
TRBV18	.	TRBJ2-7	CASSPPESYEQYF
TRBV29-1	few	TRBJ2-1	CSVEGAGGPYEQFF
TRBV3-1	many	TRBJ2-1	CASSQDLMTASSYNEQFF
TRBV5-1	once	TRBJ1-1	CASSVTQGNTEAFF
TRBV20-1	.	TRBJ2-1	CSANPLEGDNEQFF
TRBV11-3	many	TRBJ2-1	CASSRGTSGYNEQFF
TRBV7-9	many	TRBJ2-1	CASSLLNEQFF
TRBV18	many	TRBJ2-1	CASSPGSEGYEQFF
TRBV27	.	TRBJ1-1	CASSSPPGRHGTEAFF
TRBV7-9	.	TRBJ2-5	CASSPRDRSALGGTQCF
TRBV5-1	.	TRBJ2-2	CASLAGANTGELFF
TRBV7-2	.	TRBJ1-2	CASSLDDRAGGGYTF
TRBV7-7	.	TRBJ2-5	CASSLVGRGETQYF
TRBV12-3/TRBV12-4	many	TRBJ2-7	CASSPPLAGANEQYF
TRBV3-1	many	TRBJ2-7	CASSVRGTARTYEQYF
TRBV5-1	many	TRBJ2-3	CASRTHSTDTQYF
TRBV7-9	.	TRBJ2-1	CASRGQGAPYEQFF
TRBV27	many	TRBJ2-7	CASSSGMPPYEQYF
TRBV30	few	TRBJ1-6	CAWSVGGNSPLHF
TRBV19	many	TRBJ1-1	CASSMKGGNTEAFF
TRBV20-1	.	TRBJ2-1	CSATSGRKQFF
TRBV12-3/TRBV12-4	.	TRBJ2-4	CASRVSGRGGNIQYF
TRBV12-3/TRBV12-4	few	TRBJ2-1	CASSRTLTLEKLNNEQFF